The sample holds many counts of the clone carrying this TCR beta chain. Its antigen is still unknown. The record originates from a study of cytomegalovirus exposure and HLA in healthy donors. CDR1 and CDR2 (germline): SGDLS, YYNGEE. With 4 bases removed from V and 5 bases from J, the gap between germline ends came to 12 bases. The CDR3 sequence is 13 residues long. PCR primers comprised 60 Vbeta and 13 Jbeta primers. Clones were read by immunoSEQ multiplex PCR, and TCRdb kept only the in-frame ones, dropping some. The data contain approximately 100,000 clones, roughly 9.1% of them singletons. Study-level points and caveats: The classifier, whose performance was assessed in both the original and validation cohorts, reportedly diagnosed cytomegalovirus status with high specificity and sensitivity. TCR beta sequences numbering 16,951 were associated with HLA alleles at 0.05 false discovery rate in a later analysis.

This chain links TRBV9 with TRBJ1-1, with unresolved D. Sequenced sample: PBMCs. This sequence was found in a man aged 40-55 years in good health and CMV-seropositive. CDR3 DNA: TGTGCCAGCAGCCCCAGTGCGGTTACTGAAGCTTTCTTT. This sequence encodes CASSPSAVTEAFF.